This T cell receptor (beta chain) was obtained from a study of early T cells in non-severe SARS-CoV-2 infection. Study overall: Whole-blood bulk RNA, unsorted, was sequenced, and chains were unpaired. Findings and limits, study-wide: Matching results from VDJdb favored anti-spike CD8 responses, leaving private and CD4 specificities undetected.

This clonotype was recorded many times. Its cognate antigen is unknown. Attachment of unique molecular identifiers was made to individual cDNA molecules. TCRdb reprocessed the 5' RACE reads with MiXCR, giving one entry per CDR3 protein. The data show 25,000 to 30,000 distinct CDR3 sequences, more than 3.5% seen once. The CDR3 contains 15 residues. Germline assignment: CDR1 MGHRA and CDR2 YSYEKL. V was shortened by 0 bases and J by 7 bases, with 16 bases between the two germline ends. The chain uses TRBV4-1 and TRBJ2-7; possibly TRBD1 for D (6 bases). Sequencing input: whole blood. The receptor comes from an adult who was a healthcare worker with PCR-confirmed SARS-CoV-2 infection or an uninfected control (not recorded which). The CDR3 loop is CASSQEGGVLYEQYF. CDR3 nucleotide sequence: TGCGCCAGCAGCCAAGAAGGGGGTGTCCTGTATGAGCAGTACTTC.